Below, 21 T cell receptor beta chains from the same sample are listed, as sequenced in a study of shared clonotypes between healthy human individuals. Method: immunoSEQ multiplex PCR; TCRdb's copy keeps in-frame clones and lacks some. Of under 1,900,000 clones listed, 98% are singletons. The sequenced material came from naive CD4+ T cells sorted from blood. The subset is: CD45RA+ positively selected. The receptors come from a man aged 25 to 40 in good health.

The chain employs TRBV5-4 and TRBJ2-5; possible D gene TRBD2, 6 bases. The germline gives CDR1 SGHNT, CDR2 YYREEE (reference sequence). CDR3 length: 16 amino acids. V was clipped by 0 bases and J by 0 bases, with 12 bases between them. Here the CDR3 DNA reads TGTGCCAGCAGCTTGGAGGGACTTAAGTACCAAGAGACCCAGTACTTC. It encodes CASSLEGLKYQETQYF.

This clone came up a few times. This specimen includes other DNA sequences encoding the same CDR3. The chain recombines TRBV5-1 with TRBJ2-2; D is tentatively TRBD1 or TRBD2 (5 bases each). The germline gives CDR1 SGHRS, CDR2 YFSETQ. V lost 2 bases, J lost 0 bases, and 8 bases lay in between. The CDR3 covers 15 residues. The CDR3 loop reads CASSLGTANTGELFF. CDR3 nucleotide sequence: TGCGCCAGCAGCTTAGGGACGGCGAACACCGGGGAGCTGTTTTTT.

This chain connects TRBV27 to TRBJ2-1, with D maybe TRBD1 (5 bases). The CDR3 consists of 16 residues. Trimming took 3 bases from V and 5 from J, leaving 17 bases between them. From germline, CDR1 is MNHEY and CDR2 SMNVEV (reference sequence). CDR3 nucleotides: TGTGCCAGCAGTTTGGATCTTGACAGAGATAACAATGAGCAGTTCTTC. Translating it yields CASSLDLDRDNNEQFF.

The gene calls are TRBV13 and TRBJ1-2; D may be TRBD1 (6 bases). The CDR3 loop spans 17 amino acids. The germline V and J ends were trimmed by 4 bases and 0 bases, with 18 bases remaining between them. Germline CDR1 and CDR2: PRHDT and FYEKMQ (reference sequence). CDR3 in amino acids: CASSSRRLDRANYGYTF. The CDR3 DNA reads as TGTGCCAGCAGCTCACGCCGACTGGACAGAGCTAACTATGGCTACACCTTC.

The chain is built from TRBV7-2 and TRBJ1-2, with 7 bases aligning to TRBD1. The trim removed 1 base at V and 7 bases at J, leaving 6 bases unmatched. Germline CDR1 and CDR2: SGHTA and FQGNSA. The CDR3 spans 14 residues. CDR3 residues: CASSLGLGGRGYTF. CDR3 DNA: TGTGCCAGCAGCTTAGGTCTAGGGGGCCGTGGCTACACCTTC. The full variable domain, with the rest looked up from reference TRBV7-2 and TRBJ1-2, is GAGVSQSPSNKVTEKGKDVELRCDPISGHTALYWYRQSLGQGLEFLIYFQGNSAPDKSGLPSDRFSAERTGGSVSTLTIQRTQQEDSAVYLCASSLGLGGRGYTFGSGTRLTVV.

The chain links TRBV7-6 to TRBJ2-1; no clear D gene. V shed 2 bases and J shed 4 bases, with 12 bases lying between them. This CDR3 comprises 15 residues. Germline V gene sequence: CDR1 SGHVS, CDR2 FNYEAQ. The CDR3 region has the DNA TGTGCCAGCAGCTTAAAATCTAAACCATACAATGAGCAGTTCTTC. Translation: CASSLKSKPYNEQFF.

The CDR3 nucleotides are TGTGCCAGCAGCCTAGCGGGGACTAGCACAGATACGCAGTATTTT. As protein: CASSLAGTSTDTQYF. The rearrangement links TRBV14 to TRBJ2-3; 8 bases line up with TRBD2. V lost 4 bases to trimming and J lost 0 bases; unmatched junction nucleotides: 3. There are 15 residues in the CDR3. CDR1 is SGHDN and CDR2 is FVKESK in the germline V gene.

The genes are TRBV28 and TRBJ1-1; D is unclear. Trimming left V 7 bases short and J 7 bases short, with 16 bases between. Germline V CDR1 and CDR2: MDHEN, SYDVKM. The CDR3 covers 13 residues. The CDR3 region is CASNPTIRREAFF. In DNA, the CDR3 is TGTGCCAGCAATCCAACAATACGCCGTGAAGCTTTCTTT.

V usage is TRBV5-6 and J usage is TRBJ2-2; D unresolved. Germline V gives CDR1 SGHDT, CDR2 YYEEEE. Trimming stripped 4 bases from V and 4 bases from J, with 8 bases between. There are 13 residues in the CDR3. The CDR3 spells CASSLQSTGELFF. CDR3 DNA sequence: TGTGCCAGCAGCCTTCAGAGCACCGGGGAGCTGTTTTTT.

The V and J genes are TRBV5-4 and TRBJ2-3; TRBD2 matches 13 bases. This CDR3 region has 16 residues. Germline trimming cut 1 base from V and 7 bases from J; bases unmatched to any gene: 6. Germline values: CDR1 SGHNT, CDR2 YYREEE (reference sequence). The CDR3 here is CASSLITSGRAYTQYF. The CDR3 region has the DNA TGTGCCAGCAGCTTGATCACTAGCGGGAGGGCCTATACGCAGTATTTT.

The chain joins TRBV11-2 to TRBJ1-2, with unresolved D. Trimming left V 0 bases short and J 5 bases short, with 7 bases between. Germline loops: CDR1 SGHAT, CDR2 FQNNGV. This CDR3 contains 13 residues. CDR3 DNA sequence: TGTGCCAGCAGCTTAGATCCAACATATGGCTACACCTTC. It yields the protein CASSLDPTYGYTF. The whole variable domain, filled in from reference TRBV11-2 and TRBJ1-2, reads EAGVAQSPRYKIIEKRQSVAFWCNPISGHATLYWYQQILGQGPKLLIQFQNNGVVDDSQLPKDRFSAERLKGVDSTLKIQPAKLEDSAVYLCASSLDPTYGYTFGSGTRLTVV.

The DNA of the CDR3 is TGTGCCAGCAGCTCGGGACAGGGGGCCACTCAGCCCCAGCATTTT. This gives the protein CASSSGQGATQPQHF. The chain has TRBV7-8 and TRBJ1-5, with 12 positions matching TRBD1. Germline trimming cut 4 bases from V and 6 bases from J; bases unmatched to any gene: 4. The CDR3 contains 15 residues. Germline CDR1 SGHVS, CDR2 FQNEAQ.

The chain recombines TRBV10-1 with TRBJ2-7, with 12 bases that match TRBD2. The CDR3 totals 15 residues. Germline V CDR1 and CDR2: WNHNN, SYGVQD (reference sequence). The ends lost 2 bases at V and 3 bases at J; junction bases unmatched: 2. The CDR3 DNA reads TGCGCCAGCAGTGAGCGGACTAGCGGGAACTACGAGCAGTACTTC. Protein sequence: CASSERTSGNYEQYF.

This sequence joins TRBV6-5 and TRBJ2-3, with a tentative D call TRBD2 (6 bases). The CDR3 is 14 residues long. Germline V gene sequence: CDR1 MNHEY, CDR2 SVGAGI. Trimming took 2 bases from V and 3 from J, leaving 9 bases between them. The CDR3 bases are TGTGCCAGCAGTTACGGGCTAGCGACAGATACGCAGTATTTT. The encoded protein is CASSYGLATDTQYF.

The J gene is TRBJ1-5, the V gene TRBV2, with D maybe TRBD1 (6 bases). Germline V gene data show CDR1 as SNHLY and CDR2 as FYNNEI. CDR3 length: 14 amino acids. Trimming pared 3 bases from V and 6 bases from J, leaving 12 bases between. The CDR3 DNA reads TGTGCCAGCAGTGATAAGGCAGGGGCTCAGCCCCAGCATTTT. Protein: CASSDKAGAQPQHF.

In DNA, the CDR3 is TGTGCCAGCAGCTTGGGACCAGGGATCGAGCAGTACTTC. This translates into CASSLGPGIEQYF. This chain links TRBV5-5 with TRBJ2-7; TRBD1 might be the D (5 bases). Germline V lookup: CDR1 SGHKS, CDR2 YYEKEE (reference sequence). V lost 0 bases to trimming and J lost 6 bases, with 10 bases between them. This CDR3 region has 13 residues.

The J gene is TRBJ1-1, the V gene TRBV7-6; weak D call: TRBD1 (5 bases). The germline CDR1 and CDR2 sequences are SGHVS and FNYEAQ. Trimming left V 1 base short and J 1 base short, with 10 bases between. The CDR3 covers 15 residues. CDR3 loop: CASSLVWGRNTEAFF. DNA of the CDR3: TGTGCCAGCAGCTTAGTTTGGGGCCGGAACACTGAAGCTTTCTTT.

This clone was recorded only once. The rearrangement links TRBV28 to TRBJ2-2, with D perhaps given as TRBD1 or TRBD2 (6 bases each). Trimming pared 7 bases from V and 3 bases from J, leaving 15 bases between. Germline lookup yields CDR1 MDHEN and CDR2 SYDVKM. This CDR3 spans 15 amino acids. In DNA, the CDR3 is TGTGCCAGCATCCAAGGGGGGAGCTACACCGGGGAGCTGTTTTTT. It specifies CASIQGGSYTGELFF.

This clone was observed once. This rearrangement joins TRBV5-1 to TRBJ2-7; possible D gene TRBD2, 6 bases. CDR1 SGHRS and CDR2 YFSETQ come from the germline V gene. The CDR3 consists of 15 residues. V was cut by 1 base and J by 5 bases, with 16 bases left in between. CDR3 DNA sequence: TGCGCCAGCAGCTTGAGTTTAACAGGCGGGAACGAGCAGTACTTC. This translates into CASSLSLTGGNEQYF.

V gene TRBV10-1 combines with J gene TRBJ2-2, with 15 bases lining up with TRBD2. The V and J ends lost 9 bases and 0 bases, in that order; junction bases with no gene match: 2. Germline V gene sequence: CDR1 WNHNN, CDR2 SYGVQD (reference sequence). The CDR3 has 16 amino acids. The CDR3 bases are TGCGCCAGTGGACTAGCGGGAGGGACGAACACCGGGGAGCTGTTTTTT. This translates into CASGLAGGTNTGELFF.

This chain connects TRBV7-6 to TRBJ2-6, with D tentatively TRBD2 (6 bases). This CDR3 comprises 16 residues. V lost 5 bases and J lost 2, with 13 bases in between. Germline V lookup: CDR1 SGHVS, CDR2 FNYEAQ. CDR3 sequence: CASSASGRPGANVLTF. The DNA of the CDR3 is TGTGCCAGCAGCGCCTCCGGGAGACCTGGGGCCAACGTCCTGACTTTC.